The 17 T cell receptor beta chains given below trace back to one sample, sequenced in a study of cytomegalovirus exposure and HLA in healthy donors. 13 Jbeta primers and 60 Vbeta primers were used for the PCR. Clones were sequenced by immunoSEQ multiplex PCR, and TCRdb holds only the in-frame ones, with some missing. Among about 140,000 clones listed, around 80% were seen once. The sequencing sample was made of PBMCs. These receptors originate from an older woman in good health and CMV-seropositive.

The rearrangement joins TRBV7-9 to TRBJ2-5, with 10 bases aligning to TRBD1. The ends lost 10 bases at V and 5 bases at J; junction bases unmatched: 13. The CDR3 totals 15 residues. Germline V gives CDR1 SEHNR, CDR2 FQNEAQ (reference sequence). CDR3 loop: CATTGQGIFSETQYF. The CDR3 DNA reads TGTGCCACCACGGGACAGGGGATTTTTTCGGAGACCCAGTACTTC.

In regard to this clone: At one of its ends the junction is not consistent with the germline gene, which may arise from a read error. This chain links TRBV7-2 with TRBJ2-3; 8 nucleotides line up with TRBD2. The germline V gene has CDR1 SGHTA and CDR2 FQGNSA. This CDR3 contains 16 residues. The CDR3 coding sequence is TGTGCCAGCAGCCTAGCCGGGACTAGTCGGCCAGATACGCAGTATTTT. Encoded protein: CASSLAGTSRPDTQYF. Full variable domain (missing parts from reference TRBV7-2 and TRBJ2-3): GAGVSQSPSNKVTEKGKDVELRCDPISGHTALYWYRQSLGQGLEFLIYFQGNSAPDKSGLPSDRFSAERTGGSVSTLTIQRTQQEDSAVYLCASSLAGTSRPDTQYFGPGTRLTVL.

The chain is built from TRBV5-6 and TRBJ2-5, with TRBD1 matching over 7 bases. CDR1 is SGHDT, CDR2 YYEEEE, per germline. The CDR3 is 13 residues long. V lost 8 bases to trimming and J lost 4 bases; unmatched junction nucleotides: 8. The CDR3 sequence is CASKQGRRETQYF. The CDR3, as DNA: TGTGCCAGTAAACAGGGGCGAAGAGAGACCCAGTACTTC.

The chain combines TRBV6-1 with TRBJ2-4, with D possibly TRBD1 on 6 matching bases. V was pared by 4 bases and J by 2 bases, with 15 bases between. Germline V gene data show CDR1 as MNHNS and CDR2 as SASEGT. The CDR3 sequence is 16 residues long. The CDR3 region is CASSALEGVTKNIQYF. CDR3 bases: TGTGCCAGCAGTGCCCTTGAGGGGGTGACCAAAAACATTCAGTACTTC.

The chain is built from TRBV4-1 and TRBJ1-2; TRBD1 matches at 10 bases. The CDR3 extends over 16 amino acids. Trimming at V came to 1 base and at J to 7 bases, leaving 9 bases not matched to a gene. Germline CDR1 MGHRA, CDR2 YSYEKL. The CDR3 DNA sequence: TGCGCCAGCAGCCAAGTGGGACAGGGGCCAAGGGGTGGCTACACCTTC. Its translation is CASSQVGQGPRGGYTF.

The V call is TRBV21-1, the J call TRBJ1-5; the table's D call, TRBD1, has no DNA check behind it. TRBV21-1 is assigned pseudogene status. The CDR3 contains 13 residues. CDR3 sequence reads: CAMPDRGLRPQHF. As DNA, the CDR3 is TGTGCCATGCCTGACAGGGGGCTCCGGCCCCAGCATTTT.

This clone was observed once. The chain is built from TRBV18 and TRBJ1-1, with D uncertain. The V gene's germline CDR1 is KGHSH and CDR2 LQKENI. Trimming left V 3 bases short and J 0 bases short, with 5 bases between. This CDR3 contains 13 residues. CDR3 protein: CASSPAVNTEAFF. In DNA form, the CDR3 reads TGTGCCAGCTCACCGGCGGTGAACACTGAAGCTTTCTTT. Drawing the rest from reference TRBV18 and TRBJ1-1, the complete variable domain is NAGVMQNPRHLVRRRGQEARLRCSPMKGHSHVYWYRQLPEEGLKFMVYLQKENIIDESGMPKERFSAEFPKEGPSILRIQQVVRGDSAAYFCASSPAVNTEAFFGQGTRLTVV.

In this sample, this clone turned up a few times. V gene TRBV7-6 combines with J gene TRBJ2-3, with 9 bases aligning to TRBD2. V lost 3 bases and J lost 0; bases outside the gene matches: 4. This CDR3 has 16 amino acids. The germline CDR1 and CDR2 sequences are SGHVS and FNYEAQ. The CDR3 is CASSFIAGASTDTQYF. CDR3 bases: TGTGCCAGCAGCTTCATAGCGGGAGCGAGCACAGATACGCAGTATTTT.

This chain joins TRBV28 and TRBJ2-1; 8 bases match TRBD1. Per the germline V gene, CDR1 is MDHEN and CDR2 is SYDVKM. CDR3 length: 14 residues. V lost 7 bases and J lost 4; bases outside the gene matches: 6. For the CDR3, the DNA is TGTGCCAGCACACCGGGACAGGTTTACAATGAGCAGTTCTTC. It is translated as CASTPGQVYNEQFF.

This clone was observed once. The genes are TRBV7-9 and TRBJ2-1, with 9 positions matching TRBD2. J gave up 6 bases and V 2 bases, and 2 bases lay outside the gene matches. The CDR3 is 14 residues long. Germline CDR1 SEHNR, CDR2 FQNEAQ (reference sequence). CDR3 coding DNA: TGTGCCAGCAGCTTACTAGCGGGAACCAATGAGCAGTTCTTC. It yields the protein CASSLLAGTNEQFF.

This chain joins TRBV18 and TRBJ2-2; 7 bases agree with TRBD2. V lost 3 bases to trimming and J lost 0 bases; unmatched junction nucleotides: 7. CDR3 length equals 17 residues. Looked up from germline, CDR1 is KGHSH and CDR2 is LQKENI. CDR3 DNA sequence: TGTGCCAGCTCACCGGTCTCACTAGCGCCGAACACCGGGGAGCTGTTTTTT. Translation: CASSPVSLAPNTGELFF.

This clone was counted once. The chain has TRBV18 and TRBJ2-1; TRBD2 aligns across 10 bases. The V gene end was trimmed by 6 bases and the J gene end by 4 bases; junction bases not matched to a gene: 6. The CDR3 spans 15 residues. The germline CDR1 and CDR2 sequences are KGHSH and LQKENI. CDR3 DNA: TGTGCCAGCTCGCTCGGGACTAGCGCTTACAATGAGCAGTTCTTC. Translation gives CASSLGTSAYNEQFF.

V is TRBV21-1 and J is TRBJ1-5; the table gives TRBD1 as D, unverified against the DNA. TRBV21-1 is reported as a pseudogene. CDR3 size: 14 residues. The CDR3 DNA reads as TGTGCCAGCAGCTTTTACAGGGGCAATCAGCCCCAGCATTTT. It encodes CASSFYRGNQPQHF.

The chain is built from TRBV6-5 and TRBJ2-7; D ambiguous. Germline-derived CDR1 and CDR2 are MNHEY and SVGAGI. V was trimmed by 0 bases and J by 1 base, leaving 10 bases between them. The CDR3 has 15 residues. The CDR3 reads CASSYSEASSYEQYF. The DNA for the CDR3 is TGTGCCAGCAGTTACTCTGAAGCGTCGTCCTACGAGCAGTACTTC.

V and J are TRBV2 and TRBJ2-1, with TRBD2 matching over 11 bases. Trimming took 7 bases from V and 7 from J; bases not matched to a gene: 6. The CDR3 spans 14 residues. Per germline, CDR1 SNHLY and CDR2 FYNNEI. The CDR3 here is CASMGLAGGNEQFF. The CDR3 nucleotides read TGTGCCAGCATGGGGCTAGCGGGAGGAAATGAGCAGTTCTTC. Full variable domain (outside the CDR3, taken from reference TRBV2 and TRBJ2-1): EPEVTQTPSHQVTQMGQEVILRCVPISNHLYFYWYRQILGQKVEFLVSFYNNEISEKSEIFDDQFSVERPDGSNFTLKIRSTKLEDSAMYFCASMGLAGGNEQFFGPGTRLTVL.

This clone has a single count. This chain links TRBV4-3 with TRBJ2-1; D might be TRBD2 (5 bases). V shed 0 bases and J shed 9 bases, with 9 bases lying between them. The germline gives CDR1 LGHNA, CDR2 YSLEER. This CDR3 region has 13 residues. The CDR3 nucleotides are TGCGCCAGCAGCCAAGATGGAGGTGGTGAGCAGTTCTTC. Translating gives CASSQDGGGEQFF.

J is TRBJ2-3 and V is TRBV29-1, with a weak D call TRBD2 (6 bases). The V gene lost 6 bases and the J gene lost 2 bases, with 21 bases spanning the gap. The CDR3 sequence is 16 residues long. Per the germline V gene, CDR1 is SQVTM and CDR2 is ANQGSEA. The CDR3 loop is CSVKEGFATYTDTQYF. The CDR3 bases are TGCAGCGTAAAGGAGGGATTTGCTACATACACAGATACGCAGTATTTT.